Below, 13 T cell receptor beta chains from the same sample are listed, as sequenced in a study of human T cells and chemical hapten exposure. The time point is: patch test 3, about 24 weeks after DPC sensitization. Treatment here: therapeutic diphenylcyclopropenone sensitization with weekly scalp DPC. TCRdb ran MiXCR on the RACE reads and lists one entry per CDR3 protein. The repertoire holds over 55,000 distinct CDR3 sequences, with 11% as singletons. This material consisted of whole blood, taken in connection with sensitization to the hapten diphenylcyclopropenone (DPC). The receptors shown here come from a woman aged 45-59 years with alopecia areata. Some clones in this sample may be carry-over from other donors' samples.

This clonotype was observed a few times. The chain uses TRBV11-2 and TRBJ1-1; D remains unclear. Per the germline V gene, CDR1 is SGHAT and CDR2 is FQNNGV. The CDR3 consists of 13 residues. With 4 bases removed from V and 11 bases from J, the gap between germline ends came to 17 bases. CDR3 in amino acids: CASSSLMQSKAFF. In DNA, the CDR3 is TGTGCCAGCAGCTCCCTGATGCAATCTAAGGCTTTCTTT.

This clonotype has only a few counts. The genes are TRBV5-5 and TRBJ2-3; D gene uncertain. The CDR3 covers 14 residues. The V and J ends lost 3 bases and 6 bases respectively, with 14 bases between them. The V gene's germline CDR1 is SGHKS and CDR2 YYEKEE (reference sequence). Here the CDR3 DNA reads TGTGCCAGCAGCTCAACCATAACAGCGGATACGCAGTATTTT. It yields the protein CASSSTITADTQYF.

This clonotype was observed many times. This sequence joins TRBV29-1 and TRBJ2-6, with a possible D match to TRBD1 (6 bases). Per germline, CDR1 SQVTM and CDR2 ANQGSEA. The V gene lost 6 bases and the J gene lost 1 base, with 10 bases spanning the gap. The CDR3 runs to 14 residues. Written as DNA, the CDR3 is TGCAGCGTAGGGACATTTTCTGGGGCCAACGTCCTGACTTTC. Translated, it gives CSVGTFSGANVLTF.

This rearrangement joins TRBV28 to TRBJ2-7; D not certain. Germline loops: CDR1 MDHEN, CDR2 SYDVKM. The CDR3 covers 13 residues. The V gene lost 5 bases and the J gene lost 3 bases, with 11 bases spanning the gap. The CDR3 bases are TGTGCCAGCAGTCCCTATCTCGACTACGAGCAGTACTTC. Residues: CASSPYLDYEQYF.

A few counts support this clonotype. The chain employs TRBV7-6 and TRBJ1-3; D remains unclear. With 2 bases removed from V and 0 bases from J, the gap between germline ends came to 11 bases. CDR1 is SGHVS, CDR2 FNYEAQ, per germline. The CDR3 covers 16 residues. The CDR3 loop is CASSLRAMGSGNTIYF. CDR3 in DNA: TGTGCCAGCAGCTTAAGGGCCATGGGCTCTGGAAACACCATATATTTT. The full variable domain, in which reference TRBV7-6 and TRBJ1-3 provide the parts outside the CDR3, is GAGVSQSPRYKVTKRGQDVALRCDPISGHVSLYWYRQALGQGPEFLTYFNYEAQQDKSGLPNDRFSAERPEGSISTLTIQRTEQRDSAMYRCASSLRAMGSGNTIYFGEGSWLTVV.

This clonotype was detected ten times or more. The chain couples TRBV24-1 to TRBJ1-1; TRBD1 is a possible D gene (5 bases). CDR1 and CDR2 (germline): KGHDR, SFDVKD. This CDR3 has 13 amino acids. The V gene lost 2 bases and the J gene lost 5 bases, with 8 bases spanning the gap. The DNA of the CDR3 is TGTGCCACCAGTGATTGGACACTAACTGAAGCTTTCTTT. Translated: CATSDWTLTEAFF.

The sample holds many counts of this clonotype. The gene calls are TRBV11-2 and TRBJ2-4, with 8 bases lining up with TRBD1. The junction had 6 bases not matched to a gene; V was cut back by 5 bases and J by 0 bases. The CDR3 is 16 amino acids. CDR1 SGHAT and CDR2 FQNNGV come from the germline V gene. As DNA, the CDR3 is TGTGCCAGCAGCCGGACAGGGACCTTAGCCAAAAACATTCAGTACTTC. Protein product: CASSRTGTLAKNIQYF. Variable domain in full (rest from reference TRBV11-2 and TRBJ2-4): EAGVAQSPRYKIIEKRQSVAFWCNPISGHATLYWYQQILGQGPKLLIQFQNNGVVDDSQLPKDRFSAERLKGVDSTLKIQPAKLEDSAVYLCASSRTGTLAKNIQYFGAGTRLSVL.

This clonotype was found many times. The CDR3 spells CSARYHYEQYF. In nucleotides, the CDR3 is TGCAGTGCTAGATACCACTACGAGCAGTACTTC. The chain recombines TRBV20-1 with TRBJ2-7, with D uncertain. V was clipped by 2 bases and J by 3 bases, with 5 bases between them. The germline V gene has CDR1 DFQATT and CDR2 SNEGSKA (reference sequence). This CDR3 spans 11 amino acids.

This clonotype was observed a handful of times. The CDR3 reads CSATRAGELFF. The CDR3 DNA is TGCAGTGCTACGAGAGCCGGGGAGCTGTTTTTT. V usage is TRBV20-1 and J usage is TRBJ2-2; D call uncertain. The CDR3 sequence is 11 residues long. Germline CDR1 DFQATT, CDR2 SNEGSKA (reference sequence). V gave up 4 bases and J gave up 6 bases, with 6 bases separating them.

This clonotype was seen a few times. The rearrangement joins TRBV6-2 or TRBV6-3 to TRBJ1-2; no definite D call. Germline CDR1 and CDR2: MNHEY and SVGEGT. CDR3 length equals 11 residues. Between the trimmed V and J ends, which lost 5 bases and 5 bases, there was a span of 6 bases. The CDR3 sequence: CASSRGYGYTF. The CDR3 region has the DNA TGTGCCAGCAGTCGCGGTTATGGCTACACCTTC.

This clonotype was counted many times. The rearrangement links TRBV10-2 to TRBJ2-1, with TRBD2 as a possible D gene (6 bases). Trimming removed 2 bases at V and 9 bases at J, with 11 bases between. The CDR3 has 13 residues. Germline CDR1 WSHSY, CDR2 SAAADI. The CDR3 loop reads CASSEVGSGEQFF. The CDR3 DNA follows: TGCGCCAGCAGTGAGGTCGGGAGCGGTGAGCAGTTCTTC.

Many counts were recorded for this clonotype. The CDR3 nucleotides are TGTGCCAGCAGCTTATCCAGCTCCTACGAGCAGTACTTC. Translated, it gives CASSLSSSYEQYF. The V call is TRBV7-9, the J call TRBJ2-7; no definite D call. V lost 2 bases, J lost 0 bases, and 5 bases lay in between. Germline lookup yields CDR1 SEHNR and CDR2 FQNEAQ (reference sequence). The CDR3 runs 13 residues.

This clonotype was recorded many times. The gene calls are TRBV5-1 and TRBJ2-2; D gene uncertain. The V gene's germline CDR1 is SGHRS and CDR2 YFSETQ. The V end lost 0 bases, the J end lost 2 bases, and 8 bases lay between the germline ends. The CDR3 contains 15 residues. The DNA for the CDR3 is TGCGCCAGCAGCTTGGACCCAGGAAACACCGGGGAGCTGTTTTTT. It specifies CASSLDPGNTGELFF.